This TCR beta chain was documented in a study of Graves' ophthalmopathy and Graves' hyperthyroidism. Findings and limits, study-wide: With a specificity of just over 72% and a sensitivity of around 71%, the model predicted ophthalmopathy progression.

As to this clonotype: Its antigen remains unidentified.

This CDR3 is built from 18 residues. Germline V gives CDR1 LGHDT, CDR2 YNNKEL (reference sequence). The V end lost 0 bases, the J end lost 0 bases, and 17 bases lay between the germline ends. Transcripts of RNA were the source for amplifying TCR beta CDR3 regions. Second-round multiplex PCR came after a first-round RT-PCR that employed HTBI primers. TCRdb fed the multiplex PCR reads into MiXCR, producing one record per CDR3 protein. The sample holds about 1.2 million distinct CDR3 sequences, roughly two fifths seen once. This sequence joins TRBV3-1 and TRBJ1-1, with a possible D match to TRBD1 (6 bases). The sequence came from an adult man with Graves' hyperthyroidism. What was sequenced was peripheral blood or thyroid tissue (not recorded which). The CDR3 DNA follows: TGTGCCAGCAGCCAAGATTTCGCACCCGGACAGTTGAACACTGAAGCTTTCTTT. This sequence encodes CASSQDFAPGQLNTEAFF.